This T cell receptor (beta chain) was found in a study of T cell responses to AZD1222 COVID-19 vaccine. Overall study context: Second-dose timings of about 4 or about 12 weeks were pooled. Study results and caveats: Samples come after the peak T cell response, not at day 14. Two AZD1222 administrations were followed by greater Spike-specific TCR breadth and depth.

The table came from immunoSEQ multiplex PCR; TCRdb's copy has only in-frame clones and leaves some out. The sample lists about 99,000 clones; over 70% were seen once. Remarks on this clone: Its target is unknown.

This CDR3 contains 13 residues. The germline V gene encodes CDR1 SGHKS and CDR2 YYEKEE (reference sequence). Trimming removed 3 bases from V and 3 bases from J, with 10 bases in between. Sequencing was performed on peripheral blood, taken on day 0 of AZD1222 vaccination. The receptor was derived from an adult in good health. V gene TRBV5-5 combines with J gene TRBJ2-7; the D gene is possibly TRBD2 (6 bases). Here the CDR3 DNA reads TGTGCCAGCAGCTCCGGGACTCTCTACGAGCAGTACTTC. Its protein product is CASSSGTLYEQYF.